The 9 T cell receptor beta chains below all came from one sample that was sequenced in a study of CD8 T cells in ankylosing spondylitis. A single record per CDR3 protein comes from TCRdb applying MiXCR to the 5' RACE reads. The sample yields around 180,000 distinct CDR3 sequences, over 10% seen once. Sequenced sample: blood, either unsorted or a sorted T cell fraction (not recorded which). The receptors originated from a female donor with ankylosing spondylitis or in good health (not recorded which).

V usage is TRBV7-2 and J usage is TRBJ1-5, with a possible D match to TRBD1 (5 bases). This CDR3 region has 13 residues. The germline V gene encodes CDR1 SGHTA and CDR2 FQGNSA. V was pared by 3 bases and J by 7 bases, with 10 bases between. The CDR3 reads CASSLRGEQPQHF. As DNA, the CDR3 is TGTGCCAGCAGCTTGAGAGGGGAACAGCCCCAGCATTTT.

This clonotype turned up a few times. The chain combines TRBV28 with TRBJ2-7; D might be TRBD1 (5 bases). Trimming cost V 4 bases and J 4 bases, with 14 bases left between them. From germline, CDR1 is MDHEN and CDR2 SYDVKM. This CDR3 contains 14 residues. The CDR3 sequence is CASSSTGIGYEQYF. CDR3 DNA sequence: TGTGCCAGCAGTTCCACAGGTATCGGATACGAGCAGTACTTC.

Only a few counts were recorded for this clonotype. The CDR3 spells CATSGLTSGLSYEQYF. The DNA of the CDR3 is TGTGCCACCAGCGGTCTGACTAGCGGGCTCTCCTACGAGCAGTACTTC. V and J are TRBV15 and TRBJ2-7; 10 positions agree with TRBD2. After removal of 5 bases from V and 0 bases from J, the junction contained 7 bases not matched to a gene. The germline gives CDR1 LNHNV, CDR2 YYDKDF (reference sequence). The CDR3 loop spans 16 amino acids.

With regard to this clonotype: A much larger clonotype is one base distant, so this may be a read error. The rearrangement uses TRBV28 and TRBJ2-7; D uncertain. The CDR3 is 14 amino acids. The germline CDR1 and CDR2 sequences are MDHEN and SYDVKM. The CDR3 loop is CASSSFLGVYEQCF. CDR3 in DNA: TGTGCCAGCAGTTCGTTTCTTGGGGTATACGAGCAGTGCTTC.

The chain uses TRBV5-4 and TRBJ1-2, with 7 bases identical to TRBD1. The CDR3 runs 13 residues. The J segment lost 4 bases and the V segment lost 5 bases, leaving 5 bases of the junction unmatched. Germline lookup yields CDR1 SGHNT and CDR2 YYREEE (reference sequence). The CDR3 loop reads CASRSRDSYGYTF. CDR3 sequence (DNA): TGTGCCAGCAGGTCCCGGGACAGCTATGGCTACACCTTC.

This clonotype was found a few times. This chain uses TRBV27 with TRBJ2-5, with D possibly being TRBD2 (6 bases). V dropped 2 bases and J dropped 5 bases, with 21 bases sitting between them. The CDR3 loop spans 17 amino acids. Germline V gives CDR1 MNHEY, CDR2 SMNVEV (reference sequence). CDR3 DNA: TGTGCCAGCAGTTTAGGGTCCCGAGCGGGCTTGTTGGAGACCCAGTACTTC. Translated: CASSLGSRAGLLETQYF.

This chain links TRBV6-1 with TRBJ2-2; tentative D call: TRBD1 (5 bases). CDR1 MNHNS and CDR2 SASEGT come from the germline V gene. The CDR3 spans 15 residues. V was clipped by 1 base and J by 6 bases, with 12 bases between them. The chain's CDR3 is CASSEDRGWAGELFF. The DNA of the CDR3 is TGTGCCAGCAGTGAAGATAGGGGATGGGCCGGGGAGCTGTTTTTT.

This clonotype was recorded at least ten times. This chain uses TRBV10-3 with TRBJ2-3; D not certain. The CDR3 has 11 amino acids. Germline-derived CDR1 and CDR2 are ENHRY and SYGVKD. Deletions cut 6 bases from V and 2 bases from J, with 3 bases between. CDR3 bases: TGTGCCATCAGATACACAGATACGCAGTATTTT. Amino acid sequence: CAIRYTDTQYF.

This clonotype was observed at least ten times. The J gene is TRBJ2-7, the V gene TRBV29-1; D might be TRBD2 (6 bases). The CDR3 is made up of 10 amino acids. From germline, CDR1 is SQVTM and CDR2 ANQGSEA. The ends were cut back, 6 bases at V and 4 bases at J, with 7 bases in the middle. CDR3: CSVGGYEQYF. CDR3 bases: TGCAGCGTCGGGGGTTACGAGCAGTACTTC.